This T cell receptor (beta chain) derives from a study of cytomegalovirus exposure and HLA in healthy donors. The study, taken as a whole, reports: It was found in a later analysis that first-cohort TCR clusters tended to co-occur in the 90 to 150 validation repertoires. Most observed TCR sequences were rare, whereas some public TCRs were detected in many donors.

As regards this clone: What it binds is not known.

The approximately 130-subject validation cohort, separate from the approximately 670-subject first cohort, included the donors. Produced via immunoSEQ multiplex PCR; TCRdb's table is partial and in-frame only. Found here are around 99,000 clones, about nine tenths of them singletons; the top ten hold 2% to 2.5%. This CDR3 comprises 14 residues. CDR1 is MDHEN, CDR2 SYDVKM, per germline. V dropped 9 bases and J dropped 4 bases, with 16 bases sitting between them. This receptor was taken from a woman in her late teens or twenties in good health and CMV-seronegative. Sequenced: PBMCs. The rearrangement joins TRBV28 to TRBJ1-5, with D perhaps matching TRBD1 (6 bases). The chain's CDR3 is CASIIGGANQPQHF. CDR3 bases: TGTGCCAGTATCATCGGGGGGGCGAATCAGCCCCAGCATTTT. The whole variable domain, filled in from reference TRBV28 and TRBJ1-5, reads DVKVTQSSRYLVKRTGEKVFLECVQDMDHENMFWYRQDPGLGLRLIYFSYDVKMKEKGDIPEGYSVSREKKERFSLILESASTNQTSMYLCASIIGGANQPQHFGDGTRLSIL.